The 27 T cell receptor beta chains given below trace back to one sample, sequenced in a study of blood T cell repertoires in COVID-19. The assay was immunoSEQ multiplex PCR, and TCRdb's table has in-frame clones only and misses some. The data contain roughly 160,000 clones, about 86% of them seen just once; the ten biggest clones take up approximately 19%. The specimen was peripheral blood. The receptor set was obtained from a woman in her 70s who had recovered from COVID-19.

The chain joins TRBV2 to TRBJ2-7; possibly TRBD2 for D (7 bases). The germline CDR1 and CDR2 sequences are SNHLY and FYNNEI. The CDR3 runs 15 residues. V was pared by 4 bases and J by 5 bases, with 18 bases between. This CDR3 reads CASSARAGAPNEQYF. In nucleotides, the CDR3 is TGTGCCAGCAGTGCCAGGGCGGGGGCGCCCAACGAGCAGTACTTC.

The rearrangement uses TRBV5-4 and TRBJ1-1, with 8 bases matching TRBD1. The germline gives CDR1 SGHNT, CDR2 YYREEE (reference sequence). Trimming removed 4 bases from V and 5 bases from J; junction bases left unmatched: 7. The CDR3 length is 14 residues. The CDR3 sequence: CASSPGQGKTEAFF. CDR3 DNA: TGTGCCAGCAGCCCCGGACAGGGAAAAACTGAAGCTTTCTTT.

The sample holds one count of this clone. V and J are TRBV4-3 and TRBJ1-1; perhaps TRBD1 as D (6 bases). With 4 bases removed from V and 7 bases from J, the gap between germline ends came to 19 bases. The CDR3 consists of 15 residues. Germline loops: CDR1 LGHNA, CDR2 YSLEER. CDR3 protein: CASSPTLTWTVEAFF. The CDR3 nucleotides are TGCGCCAGCAGCCCCACCCTTACCTGGACAGTTGAAGCTTTCTTT.

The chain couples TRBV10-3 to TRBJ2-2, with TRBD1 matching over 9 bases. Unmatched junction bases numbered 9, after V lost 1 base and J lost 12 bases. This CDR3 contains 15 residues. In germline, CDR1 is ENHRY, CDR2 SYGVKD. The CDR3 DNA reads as TGTGCCATCAGTGAGTGGGATTCCGGGACAGGGAAGCTGTTTTTT. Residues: CAISEWDSGTGKLFF.

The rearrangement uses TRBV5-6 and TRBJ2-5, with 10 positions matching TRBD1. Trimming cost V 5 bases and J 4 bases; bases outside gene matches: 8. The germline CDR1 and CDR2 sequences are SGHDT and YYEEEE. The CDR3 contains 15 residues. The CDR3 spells CASRPWDRGPETQYF. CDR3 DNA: TGTGCCAGCAGGCCTTGGGACAGGGGTCCAGAGACCCAGTACTTC. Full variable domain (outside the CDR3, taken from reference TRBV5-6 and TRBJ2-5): DAGVTQSPTHLIKTRGQQVTLRCSPKSGHDTVSWYQQALGQGPQFIFQYYEEEERQRGNFPDRFSGHQFPNYSSELNVNALLLGDSALYLCASRPWDRGPETQYFGPGTRLLVL.

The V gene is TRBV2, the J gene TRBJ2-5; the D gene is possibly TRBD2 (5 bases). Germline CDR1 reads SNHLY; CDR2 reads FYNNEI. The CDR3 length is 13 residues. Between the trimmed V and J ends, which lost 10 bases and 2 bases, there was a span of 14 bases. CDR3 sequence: CATGWRIQETQYF. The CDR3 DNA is TGTGCCACGGGGTGGAGGATACAAGAGACCCAGTACTTC.

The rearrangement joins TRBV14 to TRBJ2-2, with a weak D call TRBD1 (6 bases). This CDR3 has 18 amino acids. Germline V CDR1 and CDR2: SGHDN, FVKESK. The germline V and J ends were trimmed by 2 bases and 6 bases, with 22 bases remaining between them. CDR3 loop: CASSQRMGAGWGAGELFF. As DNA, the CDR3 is TGTGCCAGCAGCCAAAGAATGGGGGCTGGTTGGGGAGCCGGGGAGCTGTTTTTT.

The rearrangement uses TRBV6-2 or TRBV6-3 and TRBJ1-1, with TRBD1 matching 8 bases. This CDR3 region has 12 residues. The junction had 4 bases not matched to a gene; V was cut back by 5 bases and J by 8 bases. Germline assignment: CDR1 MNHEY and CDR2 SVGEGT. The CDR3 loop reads CASSTRTGEAFF. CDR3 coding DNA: TGTGCCAGCAGTACCAGGACAGGGGAAGCTTTCTTT.

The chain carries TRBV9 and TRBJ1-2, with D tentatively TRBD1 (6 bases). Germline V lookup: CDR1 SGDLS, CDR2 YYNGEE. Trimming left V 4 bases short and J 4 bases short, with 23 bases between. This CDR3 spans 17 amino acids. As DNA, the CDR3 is TGTGCCAGCAGCCCCCGACCCATTATACAGGGTACCTATGGCTACACCTTC. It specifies CASSPRPIIQGTYGYTF.

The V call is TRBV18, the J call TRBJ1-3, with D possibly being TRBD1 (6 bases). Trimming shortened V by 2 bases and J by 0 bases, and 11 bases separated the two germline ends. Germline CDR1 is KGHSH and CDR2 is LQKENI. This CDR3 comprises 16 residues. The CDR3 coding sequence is TGTGCCAGCTCACCAAGACAGGCAACCTCTGGAAACACCATATATTTT. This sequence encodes CASSPRQATSGNTIYF.

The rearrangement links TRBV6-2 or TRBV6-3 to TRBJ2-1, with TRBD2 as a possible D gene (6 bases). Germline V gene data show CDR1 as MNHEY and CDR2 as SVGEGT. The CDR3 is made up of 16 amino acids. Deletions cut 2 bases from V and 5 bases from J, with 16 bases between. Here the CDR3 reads CASSYPGLSRHNEQFF. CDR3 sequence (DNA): TGTGCCAGCAGTTACCCGGGACTTAGCCGACACAATGAGCAGTTCTTC.

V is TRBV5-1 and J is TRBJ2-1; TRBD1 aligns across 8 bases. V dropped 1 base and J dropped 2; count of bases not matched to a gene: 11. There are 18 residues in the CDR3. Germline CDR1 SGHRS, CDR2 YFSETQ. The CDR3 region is CASSLRRQGAGTYNEQFF. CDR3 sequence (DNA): TGCGCCAGCAGCTTGAGGCGGCAGGGGGCAGGGACCTACAATGAGCAGTTCTTC.

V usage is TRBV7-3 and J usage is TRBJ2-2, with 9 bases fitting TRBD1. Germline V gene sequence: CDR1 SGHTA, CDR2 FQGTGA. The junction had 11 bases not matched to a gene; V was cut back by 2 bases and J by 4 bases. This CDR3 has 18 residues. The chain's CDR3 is CASSLQALGQGLTGELFF. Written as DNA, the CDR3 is TGTGCCAGCAGCTTACAAGCCCTGGGACAGGGACTCACCGGGGAGCTGTTTTTT.

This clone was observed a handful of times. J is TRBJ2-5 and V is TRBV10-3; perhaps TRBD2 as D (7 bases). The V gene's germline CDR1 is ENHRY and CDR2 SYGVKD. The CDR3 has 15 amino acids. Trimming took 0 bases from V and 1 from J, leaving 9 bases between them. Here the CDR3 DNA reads TGTGCCATCAGTGAGTCCGGGGGGCCCCAAGAGACCCAGTACTTC. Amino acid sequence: CAISESGGPQETQYF.

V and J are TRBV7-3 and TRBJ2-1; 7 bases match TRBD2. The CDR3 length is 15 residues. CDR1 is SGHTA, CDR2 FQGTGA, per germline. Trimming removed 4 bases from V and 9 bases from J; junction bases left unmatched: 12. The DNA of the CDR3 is TGTGCCAGCAGCTCCATGGGAGGGGTGGGTAGTGAGCAGTTCTTC. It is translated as CASSSMGGVGSEQFF.

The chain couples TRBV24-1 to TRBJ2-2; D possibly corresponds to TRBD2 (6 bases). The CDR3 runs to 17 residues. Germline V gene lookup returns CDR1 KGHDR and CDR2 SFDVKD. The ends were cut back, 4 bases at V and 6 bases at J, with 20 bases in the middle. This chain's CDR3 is CATSDATGGAPPGELFF. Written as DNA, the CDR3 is TGTGCCACCAGTGACGCCACTGGCGGGGCACCCCCCGGGGAGCTGTTTTTT.

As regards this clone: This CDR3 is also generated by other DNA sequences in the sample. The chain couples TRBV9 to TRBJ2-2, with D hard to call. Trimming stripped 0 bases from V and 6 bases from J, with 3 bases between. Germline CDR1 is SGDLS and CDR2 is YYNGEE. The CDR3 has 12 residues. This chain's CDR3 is CASSVASGELFF. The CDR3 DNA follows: TGTGCCAGCAGCGTAGCTTCCGGGGAGCTGTTTTTT.

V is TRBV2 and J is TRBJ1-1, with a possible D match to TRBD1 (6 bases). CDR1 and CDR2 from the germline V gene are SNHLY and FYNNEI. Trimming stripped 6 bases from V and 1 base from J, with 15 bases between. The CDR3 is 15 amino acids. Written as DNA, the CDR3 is TGTGCCAGCAGCCTATCAGGGGTGGGGAACACTGAAGCTTTCTTT. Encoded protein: CASSLSGVGNTEAFF.

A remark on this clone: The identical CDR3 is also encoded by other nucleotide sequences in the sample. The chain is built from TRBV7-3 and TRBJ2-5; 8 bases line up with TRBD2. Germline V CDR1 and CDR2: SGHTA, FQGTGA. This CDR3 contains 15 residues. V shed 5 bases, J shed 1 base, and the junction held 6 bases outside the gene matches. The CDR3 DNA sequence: TGTGCCAGCAGCCCCCGGGGGGGACCCCAAGAGACCCAGTACTTC. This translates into CASSPRGGPQETQYF.

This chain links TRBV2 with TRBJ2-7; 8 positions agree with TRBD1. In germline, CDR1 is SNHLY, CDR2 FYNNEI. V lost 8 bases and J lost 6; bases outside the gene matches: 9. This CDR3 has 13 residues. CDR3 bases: TGTGCCAGCGGGGGACAGGTAAGCTCCGAGCAGTACTTC. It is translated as CASGGQVSSEQYF.

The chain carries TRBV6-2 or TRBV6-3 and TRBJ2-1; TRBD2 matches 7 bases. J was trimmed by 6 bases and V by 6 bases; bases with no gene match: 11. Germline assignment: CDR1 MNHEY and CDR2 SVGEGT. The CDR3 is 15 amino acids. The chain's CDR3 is CASSPAAQRGNEQFF. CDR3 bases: TGTGCCAGCAGCCCCGCGGCCCAGCGGGGCAATGAGCAGTTCTTC.

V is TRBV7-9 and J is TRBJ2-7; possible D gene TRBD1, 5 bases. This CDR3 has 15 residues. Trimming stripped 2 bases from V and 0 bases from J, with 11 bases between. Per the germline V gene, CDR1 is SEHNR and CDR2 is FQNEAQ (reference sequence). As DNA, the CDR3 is TGTGCCAGCAGCTTAAGGGGTCTCAGCTCCTACGAGCAGTACTTC. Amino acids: CASSLRGLSSYEQYF.

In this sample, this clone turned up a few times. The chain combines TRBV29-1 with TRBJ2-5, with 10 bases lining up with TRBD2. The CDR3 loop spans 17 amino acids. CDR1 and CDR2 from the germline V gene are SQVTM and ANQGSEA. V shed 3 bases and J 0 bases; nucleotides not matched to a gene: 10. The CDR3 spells CSVEVGGLAHHQETQYF. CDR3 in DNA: TGCAGCGTTGAGGTTGGGGGACTAGCGCACCACCAAGAGACCCAGTACTTC.

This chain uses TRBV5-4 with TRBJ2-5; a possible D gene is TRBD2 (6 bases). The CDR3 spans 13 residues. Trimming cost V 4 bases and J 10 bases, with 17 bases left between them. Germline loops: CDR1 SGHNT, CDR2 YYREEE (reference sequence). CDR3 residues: CASSLGTAQNQYF. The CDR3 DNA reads TGTGCCAGCAGCCTCGGGACTGCCCAAAACCAGTACTTC.

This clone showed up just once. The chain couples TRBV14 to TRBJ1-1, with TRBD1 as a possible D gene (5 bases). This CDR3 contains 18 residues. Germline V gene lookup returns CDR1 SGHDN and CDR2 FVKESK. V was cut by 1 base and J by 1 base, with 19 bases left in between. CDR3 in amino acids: CASSQGPRWGGENTEAFF. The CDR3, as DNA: TGTGCCAGCAGCCAAGGGCCCAGATGGGGGGGTGAGAACACTGAAGCTTTCTTT. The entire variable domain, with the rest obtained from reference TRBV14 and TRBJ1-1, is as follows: EAGVTQFPSHSVIEKGQTVTLRCDPISGHDNLYWYRRVMGKEIKFLLHFVKESKQDESGMPNNRFLAERTGGTYSTLKVQPAELEDSGVYFCASSQGPRWGGENTEAFFGQGTRLTVV.

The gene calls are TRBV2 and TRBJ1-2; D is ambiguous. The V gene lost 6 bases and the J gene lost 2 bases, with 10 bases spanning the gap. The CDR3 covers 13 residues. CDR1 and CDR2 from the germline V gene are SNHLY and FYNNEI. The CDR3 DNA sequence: TGTGCCAGCAGCAAGGGAGGGAACTATGGCTACACCTTC. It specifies CASSKGGNYGYTF.

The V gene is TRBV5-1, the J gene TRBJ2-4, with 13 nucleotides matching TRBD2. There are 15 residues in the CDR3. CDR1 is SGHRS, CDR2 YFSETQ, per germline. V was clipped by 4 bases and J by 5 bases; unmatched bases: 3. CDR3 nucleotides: TGCGCCAGCAGCGGCGGGACTAGCGGGGAAAACATTCAGTACTTC. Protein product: CASSGGTSGENIQYF.